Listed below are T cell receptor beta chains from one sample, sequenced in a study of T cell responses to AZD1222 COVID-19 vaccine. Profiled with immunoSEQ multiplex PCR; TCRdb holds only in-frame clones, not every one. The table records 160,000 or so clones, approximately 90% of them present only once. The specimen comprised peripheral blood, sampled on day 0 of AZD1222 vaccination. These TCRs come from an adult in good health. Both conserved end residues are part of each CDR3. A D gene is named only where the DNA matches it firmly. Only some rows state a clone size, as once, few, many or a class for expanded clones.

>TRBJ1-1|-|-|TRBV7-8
TGTGCCAGCAGCCTCCGGGACGTGGGCACTGAAGCTTTCTTT
CASSLRDVGTEAFF
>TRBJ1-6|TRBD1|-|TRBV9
TGTGCCAGCAGCGTAGCTGGGGACAGGATGTCACCCCTCCACTTT
CASSVAGDRMSPLHF
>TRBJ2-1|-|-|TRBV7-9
TGTGCCAGCAGCCCTTTAAGCTGGGAGCAGTTCTTC
CASSPLSWEQFF
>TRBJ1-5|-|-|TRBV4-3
TGCGCCAGCAGCCACGGATTGGGCAGCAATCAGCCCCAGCATTTT
CASSHGLGSNQPQHF
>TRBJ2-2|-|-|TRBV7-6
TGTGCCAGCAGCTTAGTCACGCCGAACACCGGGGAGCTGTTTTTT
CASSLVTPNTGELFF
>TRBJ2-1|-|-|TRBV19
TGTGCCAGTAGCCATCGCGGTTCGTGGGAGCAGATGGATGAGCAGTTCTTC
CASSHRGSWEQMDEQFF
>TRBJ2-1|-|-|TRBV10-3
TGTGCCATCAGCCCCTCAGGGTTGCAGTACAATGAGCAGTTCTTC
CAISPSGLQYNEQFF
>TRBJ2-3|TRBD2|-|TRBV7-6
TGTGCCAGCAGCTTGAATCGGGCGGGAGGGCAAGGAGATACGCAGTATTTT
CASSLNRAGGQGDTQYF
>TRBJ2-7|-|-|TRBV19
TGTGCCAGTAGTATAGGACAGCACGAGCAGTACTTC
CASSIGQHEQYF
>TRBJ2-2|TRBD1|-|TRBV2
TGTGCCTTCCTTGACAGGGATAAGACCACCGGGGAGCTGTTTTTT
CAFLDRDKTTGELFF
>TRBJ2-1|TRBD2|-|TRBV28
TGTGCCAGCGACGGGAGCGGGAGCTCCTACAATGAGCAGTTCTTC
CASDGSGSSYNEQFF
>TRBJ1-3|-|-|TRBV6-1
TGTGCCAGCAGTGAGGAGCAGGGAAACACCATATATTTT
CASSEEQGNTIYF
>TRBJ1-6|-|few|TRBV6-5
TGTGCCAGCACCCACGAGGGGGCCTATAATTCACCCCTCCACTTT
CASTHEGAYNSPLHF
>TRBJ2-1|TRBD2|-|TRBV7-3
TGTGCCAGCAGCTCAACTAGCGGGGCTTTCAATGAGCAGTTCTTC
CASSSTSGAFNEQFF
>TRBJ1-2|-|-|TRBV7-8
TGTGCCAGCAGCCGAGAGGGATATGGCTACACCTTC
CASSREGYGYTF
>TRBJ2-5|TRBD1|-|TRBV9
TGTGCCAGCAGCGCAGGGACAGGGCCAAGGGAGACCCAGTACTTC
CASSAGTGPRETQYF
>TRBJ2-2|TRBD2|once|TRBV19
TGTGCCAGTAGGGGTACTAGCGGGAGATTCGGGGAGCTGTTTTTT
CASRGTSGRFGELFF
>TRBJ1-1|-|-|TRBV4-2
TGTGCCAGCAGCCAAGATATGGGACGGACAAACACTGAAGCTTTCTTT
CASSQDMGRTNTEAFF
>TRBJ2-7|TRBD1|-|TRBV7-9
TGTGCCAGCAGCGTGAGGACAGGGGACGGCGAGCAGTACTTC
CASSVRTGDGEQYF
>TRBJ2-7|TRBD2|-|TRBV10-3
TGTGCCATCAGTGAGCATGGGCGGGAGACGATCGAGCAGTACTTC
CAISEHGRETIEQYF
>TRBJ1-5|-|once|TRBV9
TGTGCCAGCAGCGGTGGAGGGAGCAATCAGCCCCAGCATTTT
CASSGGGSNQPQHF
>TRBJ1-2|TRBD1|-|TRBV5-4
TGTGCCAGCAGCCCCCGGGACAGGGTTTTATACTATGGCTACACCTTC
CASSPRDRVLYYGYTF
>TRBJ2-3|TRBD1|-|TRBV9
TGTGCCAGCAGCCGAGGGGACAGAAACACAGATACGCAGTATTTT
CASSRGDRNTDTQYF
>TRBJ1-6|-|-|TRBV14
TGTGCCAGCAGCCAAGAAGTCAGGACACCCCTCCACTTT
CASSQEVRTPLHF
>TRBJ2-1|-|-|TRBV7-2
TGTGCCAGCAGATCAGGGTCTAGCTCCTACAATGAGCAGTTCTTC
CASRSGSSSYNEQFF
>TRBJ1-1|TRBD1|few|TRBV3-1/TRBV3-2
TGTGCCAGCATCTCCGGGACAGCGAACACTGAAGCTTTCTTT
CASISGTANTEAFF
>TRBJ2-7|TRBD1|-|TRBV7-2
TGTGCCAGCAGCTTGAGACAGGGAACCTACGAGCAGTACTTC
CASSLRQGTYEQYF
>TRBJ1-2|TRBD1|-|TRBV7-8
TGTGCCAGCAGCTTACGAGGACAGGCGAACTATGGCTACACCTTC
CASSLRGQANYGYTF
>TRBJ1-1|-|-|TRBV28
TGTGCCAGCAGTTTGTCCGGCACGATGAACACTGAAGCTTTCTTT
CASSLSGTMNTEAFF
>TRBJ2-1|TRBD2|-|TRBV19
TGTGCCAGTAGTAAGGGACTAGCGGGAGTACTTGAGCAGTTCTTC
CASSKGLAGVLEQFF
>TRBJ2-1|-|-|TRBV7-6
TGTGCCAGCAGCTTAGATAGGAACTTCGAATACAATGAGCAGTTCTTC
CASSLDRNFEYNEQFF
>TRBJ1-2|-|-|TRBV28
TGTGCTATCAACGACGTCTATGGCTACACCTTC
CAINDVYGYTF
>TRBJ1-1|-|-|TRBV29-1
TGCAGCGTGATGGACTCCCCGAACACTGAAGCTTTCTTT
CSVMDSPNTEAFF